Below, 21 T cell receptor beta chains from the same sample are listed, as sequenced in a study of human T cells and chemical hapten exposure. TCRdb itself ran the RACE reads through MiXCR, one entry per CDR3 protein. Counted here are about 76,000 distinct CDR3 sequences, 10% to 15% occurring once; the ten biggest clones make up about 5.7%. Time point defined: patch test 3, about 24 weeks after DPC sensitization. Specified treatment: therapeutic diphenylcyclopropenone sensitization with weekly scalp DPC. Specimen: whole blood, collected in connection with sensitization to the hapten diphenylcyclopropenone (DPC). The source is a woman aged 45-65 years with alopecia areata. Some clones in this sample may be carry-over from other donors' samples.

This clonotype came up many times. The V and J genes are TRBV20-1 and TRBJ2-1, with TRBD2 matching over 10 bases. Germline lookup yields CDR1 DFQATT and CDR2 SNEGSKA (reference sequence). This CDR3 is 15 amino acids long. V lost 4 bases to trimming and J lost 3 bases; unmatched junction nucleotides: 6. The CDR3 DNA reads as TGCAGTGCTAAGGCCGGGACTAGCGTCTACAATGAGCAGTTCTTC. Translating gives CSAKAGTSVYNEQFF.

This clonotype has a count of ten or more. The rearrangement uses TRBV12-3 or TRBV12-4 and TRBJ2-7; no clear D gene. CDR3 length: 13 residues. V was cut by 4 bases and J by 6 bases, with 13 bases left in between. The DNA for the CDR3 is TGTGCCAGCAGTTCGACATTATTCGTCGAGCAGTACTTC. This gives the protein CASSSTLFVEQYF.

This clonotype was recorded a few times. The chain recombines TRBV15 with TRBJ2-7, with 7 bases aligning to TRBD2. J lost 2 bases, V lost 0 bases, and 4 bases had no gene match. The germline CDR1 and CDR2 sequences are LNHNV and YYDKDF (reference sequence). This CDR3 region has 15 residues. The CDR3, as DNA: TGTGCCACCAGCAGAGATGGAGGACTAGCCTACGAGCAGTACTTC. Protein product: CATSRDGGLAYEQYF.

This clonotype has ten or more counts. The V gene is TRBV21-1, the J gene TRBJ2-5; no check of the table's D call, TRBD2, against the DNA was made. TRBV21-1 is reported as a pseudogene. The length of the CDR3 is 17 residues. The CDR3 protein is CASSKDLGLAVEETQYF. CDR3 coding DNA: TGTGCCAGCAGCAAAGACCTGGGACTAGCGGTTGAAGAGACCCAGTACTTC.

The chain combines TRBV20-1 with TRBJ2-1; perhaps TRBD1 as D (7 bases). The CDR3 covers 15 residues. V lost 6 bases, J lost 8 bases, and 23 bases lay in between. Looked up from germline, CDR1 is DFQATT and CDR2 is SNEGSKA (reference sequence). DNA of the CDR3: TGCAGTGCCCGCGGGACAGACCGCCGTCTTGATGAGCAGTTCTTC. This encodes CSARGTDRRLDEQFF.

This clonotype showed up many times. The chain uses TRBV20-1 and TRBJ2-7, with D tentatively TRBD2 (6 bases). The germline V gene encodes CDR1 DFQATT and CDR2 SNEGSKA (reference sequence). The V and J ends lost 5 bases and 3 bases respectively, with 14 bases between them. This CDR3 spans 13 amino acids. The CDR3 nucleotides read TGCAGTGCTGTCGTTACGGGAGTCTACGAGCAGTACTTC. Protein product: CSAVVTGVYEQYF.

As for this clonotype: One end of the junction is discordant with germline, which a read error may explain. This chain uses TRBV10-3 with TRBJ1-1; TRBD1 might be the D (5 bases). The CDR3 is 13 amino acids. In germline, CDR1 is ENHRY, CDR2 SYGVKD. In DNA, the CDR3 is TGTCCCATCAGTGAGACAGCGAACACTGAAGCTTTCTTT. Translated: CPISETANTEAFF.

This chain connects TRBV18 to TRBJ2-5; D gene ambiguous. The CDR3 consists of 15 residues. Looked up from germline, CDR1 is KGHSH and CDR2 is LQKENI. V was shortened by 6 bases and J by 1 base, with 15 bases between the two germline ends. For the CDR3, the DNA is TGTGCCAGCTCCCATCAAACGTACGCCCAAGAGACCCAGTACTTC. It yields the protein CASSHQTYAQETQYF.

This clonotype was recorded many times. V and J are TRBV29-1 and TRBJ2-7; D is unresolved. The CDR3 runs 11 residues. Trimming stripped 0 bases from V and 11 bases from J, with 11 bases between. CDR1 is SQVTM and CDR2 is ANQGSEA in the germline V gene. CDR3 loop: CSVEDATSEYF. As DNA, the CDR3 is TGCAGCGTTGAAGACGCCACCTCTGAGTACTTC.

This clonotype was recorded many times. J is TRBJ2-3 and V is TRBV29-1; no reliable D call. The germline gives CDR1 SQVTM, CDR2 ANQGSEA. The CDR3 consists of 11 residues. Trimming shortened V by 4 bases and J by 3 bases, and 5 bases separated the two germline ends. The CDR3 here is CSVVGTDTQYF. The CDR3 nucleotides read TGCAGCGTTGTCGGTACAGATACGCAGTATTTT.

This clonotype was counted many times. V usage is TRBV5-5 and J usage is TRBJ2-2; 8 nucleotides match TRBD2. The germline V gene encodes CDR1 SGHKS and CDR2 YYEKEE (reference sequence). J was trimmed by 6 bases and V by 0 bases; bases with no gene match: 10. This CDR3 comprises 17 residues. The DNA for the CDR3 is TGTGCCAGCAGCTTGGTCCTCAGTGGCGGGAGGCCCGGGGAGCTGTTTTTT. It translates to CASSLVLSGGRPGELFF.

This clonotype appeared a few times. This chain joins TRBV7-3 and TRBJ2-3; 8 bases match TRBD2. J was trimmed by 2 bases and V by 4 bases; bases with no gene match: 5. The CDR3 has 15 amino acids. CDR1 is SGHTA, CDR2 FQGTGA, per germline. CDR3 in amino acids: CASSSIAGFTDTQYF. The CDR3 DNA follows: TGTGCCAGCAGCTCGATAGCGGGATTCACAGATACGCAGTATTTT.

Ten or more counts support this clonotype. The chain carries TRBV21-1 and TRBJ2-3; TRBD1 reflects the table's D call only, with no check against the DNA. TRBV21-1 is listed as a pseudogene. The CDR3 runs 15 residues. The CDR3 sequence: CASSIADSLTDTQYF. In DNA form, the CDR3 reads TGTGCCAGCAGCATTGCGGACAGCCTCACAGATACGCAGTATTTT.

The V gene is TRBV11-2, the J gene TRBJ2-2, with 7 bases matching TRBD2. Trimming cost V 6 bases and J 3 bases; bases outside gene matches: 7. This CDR3 has 15 amino acids. CDR1 is SGHAT, CDR2 FQNNGV, per germline. CDR3 coding DNA: TGTGCCAGCAGACGACTAGCCCAGTACACCGGGGAGCTGTTTTTT. This sequence encodes CASRRLAQYTGELFF.

This clonotype appeared many times. The chain carries TRBV5-6 and TRBJ1-2; TRBD1 agrees at 7 bases. V gave up 3 bases and J gave up 4 bases; unmatched junction bases: 9. CDR3 length: 15 residues. Germline V gives CDR1 SGHDT, CDR2 YYEEEE. CDR3 sequence reads: CASSSTGTIFYGYTF. Here the CDR3 DNA reads TGTGCCAGCAGCTCGACAGGGACAATCTTCTATGGCTACACCTTC.

This clonotype was detected a few times. The rearrangement uses TRBV20-1 and TRBJ1-1; D remains ambiguous. The CDR3 runs 13 residues. The ends were cut back, 3 bases at V and 5 bases at J, with 13 bases in the middle. Germline CDR1 and CDR2: DFQATT and SNEGSKA (reference sequence). CDR3 sequence reads: CSARRVELTEAFF. CDR3 in DNA: TGCAGTGCTAGGAGGGTGGAACTGACTGAAGCTTTCTTT.

V is TRBV9 and J is TRBJ2-7, with D uncertain. V lost 0 bases and J 2 bases, leaving 12 bases between the germline ends. This CDR3 has 15 amino acids. Germline CDR1 and CDR2: SGDLS and YYNGEE. This CDR3 is CASSVDPGSTYEQYF. CDR3 nucleotides: TGTGCCAGCAGCGTAGACCCAGGTTCCACCTACGAGCAGTACTTC. Using reference TRBV9 and TRBJ2-7 for the parts outside the CDR3, the full variable domain is DSGVTQTPKHLITATGQRVTLRCSPRSGDLSVYWYQQSLDQGLQFLIQYYNGEERAKGNILERFSAQQFPDLHSELNLSSLELGDSALYFCASSVDPGSTYEQYFGPGTRLTVT.

This clonotype was observed at least ten times. The chain couples TRBV5-1 to TRBJ2-7, with 7 nucleotides matching TRBD1. The J segment lost 4 bases and the V segment lost 3 bases, leaving 4 bases of the junction unmatched. CDR3 length equals 13 residues. Germline-derived CDR1 and CDR2 are SGHRS and YFSETQ. CDR3 residues: CASSSVTGYEQYF. The DNA of the CDR3 is TGCGCCAGCAGCTCGGTGACAGGGTACGAGCAGTACTTC.

This clonotype turned up a few times. The chain has TRBV9 and TRBJ2-1; 7 bases fit TRBD2. The CDR3 consists of 15 residues. The trim removed 1 base at V and 7 bases at J, leaving 8 bases unmatched. Germline CDR1 is SGDLS and CDR2 is YYNGEE. The CDR3 coding sequence is TGTGCCAGCAGCGTATACGGGAGGTCGGGGAATGAGCAGTTCTTC. It yields the protein CASSVYGRSGNEQFF.

This clonotype came up a few times. The rearrangement links TRBV24-1 to TRBJ1-5, with D perhaps TRBD1 (5 bases). Germline V CDR1 and CDR2: KGHDR, SFDVKD. Between the trimmed V and J ends, which lost 3 bases and 6 bases, there was a span of 11 bases. CDR3 length equals 14 residues. The CDR3 DNA reads TGTGCCACCAGTGATCGAGGGGAGGGTCAGCCCCAGCATTTT. Translation: CATSDRGEGQPQHF.

In its sample, this clonotype was seen many times. The chain links TRBV7-9 to TRBJ2-3; 10 bases match TRBD2. This CDR3 region has 17 residues. Trimming cost V 3 bases and J 0 bases; bases outside gene matches: 6. Germline CDR1 is SEHNR and CDR2 is FQNEAQ (reference sequence). CDR3 bases: TGTGCCAGCAGCTTCCCCGTGACTAGCGGGAGCACAGATACGCAGTATTTT. Its protein is CASSFPVTSGSTDTQYF. Based on the CDR3 plus reference TRBV7-9 and TRBJ2-3, the full variable domain is DTGVSQNPRHKITKRGQNVTFRCDPISEHNRLYWYRQTLGQGPEFLTYFQNEAQLEKSRLLSDRFSAERPKGSFSTLEIQRTEQGDSAMYLCASSFPVTSGSTDTQYFGPGTRLTVL.